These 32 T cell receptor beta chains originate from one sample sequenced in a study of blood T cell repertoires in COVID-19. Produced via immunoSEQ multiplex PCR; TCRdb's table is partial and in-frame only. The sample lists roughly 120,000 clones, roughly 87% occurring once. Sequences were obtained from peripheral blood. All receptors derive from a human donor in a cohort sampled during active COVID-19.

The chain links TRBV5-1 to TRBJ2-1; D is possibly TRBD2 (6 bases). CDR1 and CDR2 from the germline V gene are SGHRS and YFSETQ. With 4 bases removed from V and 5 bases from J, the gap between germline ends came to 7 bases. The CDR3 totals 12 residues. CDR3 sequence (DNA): TGCGCCAGCAGCCCTAGCGACAATGAGCAGTTCTTC. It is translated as CASSPSDNEQFF.

CDR3 region: CASSTRTGTYEQYF. CDR3 coding DNA: TGTGCCAGCAGCACTAGGACAGGGACCTACGAGCAGTACTTC. The chain carries TRBV11-2 and TRBJ2-7; 8 bases are shared with TRBD1. Germline V gene sequence: CDR1 SGHAT, CDR2 FQNNGV. V was clipped by 5 bases and J by 2 bases; unmatched bases: 5. The CDR3 is made up of 14 amino acids.

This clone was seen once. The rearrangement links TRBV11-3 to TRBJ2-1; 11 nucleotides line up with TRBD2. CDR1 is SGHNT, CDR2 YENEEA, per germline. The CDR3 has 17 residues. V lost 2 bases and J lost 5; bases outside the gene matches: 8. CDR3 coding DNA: TGTGCCAGCAGCTTACCAATCCCGGGACTAGCGGACAATGAGCAGTTCTTC. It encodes CASSLPIPGLADNEQFF.

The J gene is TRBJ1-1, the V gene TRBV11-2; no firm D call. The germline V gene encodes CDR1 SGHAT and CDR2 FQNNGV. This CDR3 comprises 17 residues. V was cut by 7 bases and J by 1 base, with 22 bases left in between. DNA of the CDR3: TGTGCCAGCACCTTCCTCGCTCCGAAGAGTTGGAACACTGAAGCTTTCTTT. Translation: CASTFLAPKSWNTEAFF.

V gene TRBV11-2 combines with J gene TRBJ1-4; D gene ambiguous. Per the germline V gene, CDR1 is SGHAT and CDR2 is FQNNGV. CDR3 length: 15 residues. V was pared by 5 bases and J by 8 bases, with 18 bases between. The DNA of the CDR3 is TGTGCCAGCAGCCAACGGACGGGGTATGGGGAAAAACTGTTTTTT. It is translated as CASSQRTGYGEKLFF.

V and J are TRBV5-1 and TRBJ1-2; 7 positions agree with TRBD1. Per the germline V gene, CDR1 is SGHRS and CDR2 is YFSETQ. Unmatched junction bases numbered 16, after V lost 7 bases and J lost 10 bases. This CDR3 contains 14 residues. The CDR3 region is CASHPAAGGEIYTF. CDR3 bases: TGCGCCAGCCACCCGGCGGCAGGGGGTGAAATCTACACCTTC.

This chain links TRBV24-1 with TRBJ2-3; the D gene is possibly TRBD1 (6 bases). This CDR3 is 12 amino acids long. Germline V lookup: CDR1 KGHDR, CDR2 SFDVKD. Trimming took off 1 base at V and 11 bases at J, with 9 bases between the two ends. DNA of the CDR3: TGTGCCACCAGTGATTTCAGGGGAAGGCAGTATTTT. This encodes CATSDFRGRQYF.

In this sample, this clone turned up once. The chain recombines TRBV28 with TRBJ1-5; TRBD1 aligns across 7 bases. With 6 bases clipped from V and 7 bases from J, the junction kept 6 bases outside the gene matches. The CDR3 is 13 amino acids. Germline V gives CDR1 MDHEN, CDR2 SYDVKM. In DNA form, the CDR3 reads TGTGCCAGCAGGACAGGGTGGGAGCAGCCCCAGCATTTT. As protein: CASRTGWEQPQHF.

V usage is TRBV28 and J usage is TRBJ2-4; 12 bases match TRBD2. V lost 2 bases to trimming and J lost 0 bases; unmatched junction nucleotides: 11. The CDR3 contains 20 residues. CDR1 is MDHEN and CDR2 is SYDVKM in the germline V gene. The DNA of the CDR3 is TGTGCCAGCAGTTTAGTATACTGGACTAGCGGGACTCTAGCCAAAAACATTCAGTACTTC. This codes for CASSLVYWTSGTLAKNIQYF.

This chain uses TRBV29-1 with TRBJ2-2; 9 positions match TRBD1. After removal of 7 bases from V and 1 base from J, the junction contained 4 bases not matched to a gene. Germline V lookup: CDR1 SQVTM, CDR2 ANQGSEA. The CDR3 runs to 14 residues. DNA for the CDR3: TGCAGCGCCGGACAGGGGTTGAACACCGGGGAGCTGTTTTTT. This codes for CSAGQGLNTGELFF.

Here the CDR3 DNA reads TGTGCCAGCAGTTCCCAACAGGGTTTTAACAATCAGCCCCAGCATTTT. This translates into CASSSQQGFNNQPQHF. V and J are TRBV27 and TRBJ1-5; D perhaps matches TRBD1 (6 bases). Trimming took off 4 bases at V and 3 bases at J, with 16 bases between the two ends. The CDR3 runs 16 residues. Germline V gene lookup returns CDR1 MNHEY and CDR2 SMNVEV (reference sequence).

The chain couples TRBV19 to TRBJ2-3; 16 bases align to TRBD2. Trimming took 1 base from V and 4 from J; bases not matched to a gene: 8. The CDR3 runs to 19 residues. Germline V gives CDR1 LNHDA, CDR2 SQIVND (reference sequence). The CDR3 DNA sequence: TGTGCCAGTAGTATAGTGAGAGGGACTAGCGGGAGGGCCCCAGATACGCAGTATTTT. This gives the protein CASSIVRGTSGRAPDTQYF.

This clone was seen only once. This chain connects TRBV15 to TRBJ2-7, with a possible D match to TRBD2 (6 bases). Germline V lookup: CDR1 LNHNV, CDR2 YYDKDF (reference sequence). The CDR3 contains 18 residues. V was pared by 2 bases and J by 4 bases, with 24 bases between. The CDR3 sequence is CATSRSDKGLLTSYEQYF. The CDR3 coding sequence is TGTGCCACCAGCAGATCGGACAAAGGACTACTTACGTCGTACGAGCAGTACTTC. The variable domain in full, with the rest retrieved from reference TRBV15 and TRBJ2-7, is DAMVIQNPRYQVTQFGKPVTLSCSQTLNHNVMYWYQQKSSQAPKLLFHYYDKDFNNEADTPDNFQSRRPNTSFCFLDIRSPGLGDTAMYLCATSRSDKGLLTSYEQYFGPGTRLTVT.

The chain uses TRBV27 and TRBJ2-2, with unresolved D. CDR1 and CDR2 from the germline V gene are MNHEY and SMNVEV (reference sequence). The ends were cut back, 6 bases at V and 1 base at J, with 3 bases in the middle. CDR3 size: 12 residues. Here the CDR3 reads CASRLNTGELFF. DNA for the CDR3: TGTGCCAGCAGACTGAACACCGGGGAGCTGTTTTTT.

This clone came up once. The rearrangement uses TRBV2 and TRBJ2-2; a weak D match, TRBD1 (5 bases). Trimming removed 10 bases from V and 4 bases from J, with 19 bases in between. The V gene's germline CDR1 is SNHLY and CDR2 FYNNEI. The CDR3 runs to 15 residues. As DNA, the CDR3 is TGTGCCACCCTCCCCCCGAGACAGTCCACCGGGGAGCTGTTTTTT. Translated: CATLPPRQSTGELFF.

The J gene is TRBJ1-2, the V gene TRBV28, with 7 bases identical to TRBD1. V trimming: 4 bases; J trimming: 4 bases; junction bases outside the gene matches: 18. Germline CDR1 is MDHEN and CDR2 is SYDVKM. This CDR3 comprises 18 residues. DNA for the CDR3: TGTGCCAGCAGTTCGCACTCGATACGGACAGGAGTGAGCTATGGCTACACCTTC. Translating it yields CASSSHSIRTGVSYGYTF.

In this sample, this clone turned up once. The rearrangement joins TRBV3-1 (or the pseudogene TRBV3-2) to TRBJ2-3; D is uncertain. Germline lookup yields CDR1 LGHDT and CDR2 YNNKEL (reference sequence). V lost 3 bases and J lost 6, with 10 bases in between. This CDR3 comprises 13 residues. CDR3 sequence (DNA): TGTGCCAGCAGCCAGGCCTTGGAGGATACGCAGTATTTT. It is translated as CASSQALEDTQYF.

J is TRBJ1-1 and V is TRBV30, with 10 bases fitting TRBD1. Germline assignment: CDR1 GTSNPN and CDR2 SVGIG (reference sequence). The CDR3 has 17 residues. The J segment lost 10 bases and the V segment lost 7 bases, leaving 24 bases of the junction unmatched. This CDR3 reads CALWTGGYIQAVKAAFF. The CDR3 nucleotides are TGTGCCTTGTGGACAGGGGGGTACATCCAGGCAGTGAAGGCAGCTTTCTTT.

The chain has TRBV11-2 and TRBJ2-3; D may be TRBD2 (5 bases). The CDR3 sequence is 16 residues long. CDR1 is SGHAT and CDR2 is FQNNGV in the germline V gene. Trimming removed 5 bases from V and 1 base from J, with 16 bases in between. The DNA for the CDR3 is TGTGCCAGCAGCAGACTGCCCGGGGTCCGCACAGATACGCAGTATTTT. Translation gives CASSRLPGVRTDTQYF.

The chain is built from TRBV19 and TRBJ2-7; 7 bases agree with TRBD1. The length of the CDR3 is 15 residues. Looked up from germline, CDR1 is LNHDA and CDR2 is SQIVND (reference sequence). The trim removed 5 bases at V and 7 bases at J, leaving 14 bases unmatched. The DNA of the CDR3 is TGTGCCAGTAGTGCCGACAGGGTCAGGGCCAGGGAGCAGTACTTC. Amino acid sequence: CASSADRVRAREQYF.

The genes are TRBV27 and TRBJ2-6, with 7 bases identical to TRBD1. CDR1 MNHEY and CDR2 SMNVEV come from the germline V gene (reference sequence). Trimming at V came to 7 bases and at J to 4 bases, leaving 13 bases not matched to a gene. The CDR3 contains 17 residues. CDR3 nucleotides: TGTGCCAGCACTCCAGGGGGTGGGGGTCCCGGGGCCAACGTCCTGACTTTC. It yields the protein CASTPGGGGPGANVLTF.

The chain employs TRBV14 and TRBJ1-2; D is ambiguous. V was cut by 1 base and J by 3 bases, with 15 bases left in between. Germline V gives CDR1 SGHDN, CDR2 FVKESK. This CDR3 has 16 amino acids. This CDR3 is CASSQADSPVYYGYTF. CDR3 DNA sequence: TGTGCCAGCAGCCAAGCCGACTCACCGGTCTACTATGGCTACACCTTC.

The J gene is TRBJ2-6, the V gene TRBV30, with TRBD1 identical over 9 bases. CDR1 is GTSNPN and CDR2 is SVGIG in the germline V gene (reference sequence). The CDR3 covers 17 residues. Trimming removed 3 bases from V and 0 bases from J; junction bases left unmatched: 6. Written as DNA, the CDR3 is TGTGCCTGGAGAGCCGGGACAGGGAGCTCTGGGGCCAACGTCCTGACTTTC. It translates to CAWRAGTGSSGANVLTF. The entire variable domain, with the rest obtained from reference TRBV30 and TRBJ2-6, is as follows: SQTIHQWPATLVQPVGSPLSLECTVEGTSNPNLYWYRQAAGRGLQLLFYSVGIGQISSEVPQNLSASRPQDRQFILSSKKLLLSDSGFYLCAWRAGTGSSGANVLTFGAGSRLTVL.

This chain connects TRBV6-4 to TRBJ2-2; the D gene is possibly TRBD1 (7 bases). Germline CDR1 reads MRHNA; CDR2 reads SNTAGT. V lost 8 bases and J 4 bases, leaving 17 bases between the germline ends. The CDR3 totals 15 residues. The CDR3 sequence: CASSPQGGSTGELFF. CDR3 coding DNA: TGTGCCAGCTCCCCCCAGGGGGGAAGCACCGGGGAGCTGTTTTTT.

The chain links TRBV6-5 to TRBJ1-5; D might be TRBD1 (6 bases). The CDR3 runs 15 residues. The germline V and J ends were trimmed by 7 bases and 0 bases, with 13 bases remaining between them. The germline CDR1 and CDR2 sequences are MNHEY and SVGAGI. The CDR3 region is CASISDRISNQPQHF. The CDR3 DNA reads TGTGCCAGCATCTCTGACAGGATTAGCAATCAGCCCCAGCATTTT.

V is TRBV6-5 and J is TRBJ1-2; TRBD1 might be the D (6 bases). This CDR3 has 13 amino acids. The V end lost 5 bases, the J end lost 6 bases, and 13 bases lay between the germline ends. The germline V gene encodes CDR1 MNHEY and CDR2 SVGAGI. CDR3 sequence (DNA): TGTGCCAGCAGTCTTGTTCGACAGGATGGCTACACCTTC. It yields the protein CASSLVRQDGYTF.

In DNA form, the CDR3 reads TGTGCCAGTAGTACGGGACTAGCACTGTGGGAGACCCAGTACTTC. It encodes CASSTGLALWETQYF. The chain joins TRBV19 to TRBJ2-5; 9 nucleotides align to TRBD2. The CDR3 totals 15 residues. Germline V gene data show CDR1 as LNHDA and CDR2 as SQIVND (reference sequence). V shed 4 bases, J shed 5 bases, and the junction held 8 bases outside the gene matches.

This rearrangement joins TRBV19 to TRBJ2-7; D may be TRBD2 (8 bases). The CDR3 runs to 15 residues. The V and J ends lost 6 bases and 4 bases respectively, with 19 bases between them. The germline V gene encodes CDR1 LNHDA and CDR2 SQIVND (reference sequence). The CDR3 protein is CASRDGTAGVYEQYF. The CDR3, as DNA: TGTGCCAGTAGGGACGGGACAGCGGGGGTTTACGAGCAGTACTTC.

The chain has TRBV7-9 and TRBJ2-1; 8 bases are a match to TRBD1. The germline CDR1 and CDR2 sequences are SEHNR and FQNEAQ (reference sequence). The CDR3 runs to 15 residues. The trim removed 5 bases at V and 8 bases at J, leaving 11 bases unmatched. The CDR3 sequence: CASSGTGTPMDEQFF. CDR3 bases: TGTGCCAGCAGCGGGACAGGCACTCCCATGGATGAGCAGTTCTTC.

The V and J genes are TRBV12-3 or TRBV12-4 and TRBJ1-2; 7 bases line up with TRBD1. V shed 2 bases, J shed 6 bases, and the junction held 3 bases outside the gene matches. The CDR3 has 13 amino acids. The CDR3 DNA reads TGTGCCAGCAGTTTAAGGGGGCGGAATGGCTACACCTTC. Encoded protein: CASSLRGRNGYTF.

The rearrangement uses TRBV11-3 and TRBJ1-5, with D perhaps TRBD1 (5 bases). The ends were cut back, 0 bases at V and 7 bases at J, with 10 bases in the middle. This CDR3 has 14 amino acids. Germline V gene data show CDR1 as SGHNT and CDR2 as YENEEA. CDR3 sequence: CASSLEGEEQPQHF. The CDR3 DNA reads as TGTGCCAGCAGCTTAGAAGGGGAGGAACAGCCCCAGCATTTT.

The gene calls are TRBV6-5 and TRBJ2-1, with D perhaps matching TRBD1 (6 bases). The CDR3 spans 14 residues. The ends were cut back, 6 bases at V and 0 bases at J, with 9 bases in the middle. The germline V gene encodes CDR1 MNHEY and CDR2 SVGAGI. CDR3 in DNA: TGTGCCAGCAGCGACAGGTTCTCCTACAATGAGCAGTTCTTC. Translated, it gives CASSDRFSYNEQFF.